This T cell receptor (beta chain) appears in the sequencing data of a study of shared clonotypes between healthy human individuals. For the study at large: Every donor yielded three CD4 naive, three CD4 memory, two CD8 naive and one CD8 memory plate.

The CDR3 has 15 amino acids. The germline CDR1 and CDR2 sequences are SGDLS and YYNGEE. Deletions cut 4 bases from V and 4 bases from J, with 17 bases between. Worth noting for this clone: Its cognate antigen is unknown.

General study points: Among donors, sharing of clonotypes was expected to be affected by sequencing depth.

Libraries were prepared by immunoSEQ multiplex PCR; TCRdb keeps only in-frame clonotypes and omits some of them. There are roughly 700,000 clones in the sample; 90% occur only once, and 30% to 35% lies in the top ten. Only Caucasian adults living in Nashville, Tennessee served as donors. This receptor was obtained from a man younger than 30 in good health. Some clones in this sample may be carry-over from other donors' samples. Sequences were obtained from memory CD8+ T cells from PBMCs. As for subset: CD45RO+ cells pooled with CCR7-negative TemRA cells. This chain joins TRBV9 and TRBJ1-2, with D hard to call. As DNA, the CDR3 is TGTGCCAGCAGCCCCTTCGAGGGCCCGACCTATGGCTACACCTTC. Its protein product is CASSPFEGPTYGYTF. Full variable domain (missing parts from reference TRBV9 and TRBJ1-2): DSGVTQTPKHLITATGQRVTLRCSPRSGDLSVYWYQQSLDQGLQFLIQYYNGEERAKGNILERFSAQQFPDLHSELNLSSLELGDSALYFCASSPFEGPTYGYTFGSGTRLTVV.